This TCR beta chain was captured by sequencing in a study of cytomegalovirus exposure and HLA in healthy donors. Study-wide results and limits: A later analysis linked 15,000 to 20,000 TCR beta sequences to HLA alleles at 0.05 false discovery rate. In presence/absence analyses, roughly uniform sequencing depth across donors was assumed. Earlier analysis yielded a pattern in which most TCR beta V segments were productive about 90% or about 30% of the time.

In the PCR, 60 Vbeta and 13 Jbeta primers were used. Generated by immunoSEQ multiplex PCR, the TCRdb table keeps only in-frame clones and is missing some. The data contain about 120,000 clones, 81% of them singletons. As regards this clone: Its target is not known.

All the people who gave samples were healthy bone marrow donors. V was shortened by 5 bases and J by 0 bases, with 10 bases between the two germline ends. Germline V CDR1 and CDR2: SEHNR, FQNEAQ (reference sequence). This CDR3 comprises 14 residues. Sequences were obtained from PBMCs. This receptor was taken from a woman younger than 45 in good health and CMV-seronegative. The chain joins TRBV7-9 to TRBJ1-2; D gene unclear. CDR3 nucleotides: TGTGCCAGCAGCGAAATACTGACTAACTATGGCTACACCTTC. This codes for CASSEILTNYGYTF.